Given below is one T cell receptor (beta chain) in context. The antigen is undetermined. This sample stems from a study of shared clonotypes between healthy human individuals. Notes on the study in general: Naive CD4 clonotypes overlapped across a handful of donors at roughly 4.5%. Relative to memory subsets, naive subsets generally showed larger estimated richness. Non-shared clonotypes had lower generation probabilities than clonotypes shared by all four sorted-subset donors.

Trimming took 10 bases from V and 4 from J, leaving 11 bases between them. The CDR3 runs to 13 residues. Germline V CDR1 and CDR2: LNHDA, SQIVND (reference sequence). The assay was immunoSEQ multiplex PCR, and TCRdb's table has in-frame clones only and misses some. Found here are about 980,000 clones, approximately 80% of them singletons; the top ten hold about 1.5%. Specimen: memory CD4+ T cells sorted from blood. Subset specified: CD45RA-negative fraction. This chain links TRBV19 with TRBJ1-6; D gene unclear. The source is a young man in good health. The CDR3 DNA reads TGTGCCACTTCGGGAGCATATAATTCACCCCTCCACTTT. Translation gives CATSGAYNSPLHF.